The 27 T cell receptor beta chains below were found in one sample sequenced in a study of breast tumors, draining lymph nodes, adjacent tissues. TCRdb passed the multiplex PCR reads through MiXCR, listing each CDR3 protein once. The sample lists roughly 220,000 distinct CDR3 sequences, less than 40% occurring once. Breast cancer patients provided tissue from their axillary draining lymph nodes. The sample comprised axillary lymph node tissue. All receptors come from a female donor with breast cancer. Some clones in this sample may be carry-over from other donors' samples.

V is TRBV5-4 and J is TRBJ1-2; 7 nucleotides line up with TRBD1. CDR3 length equals 16 residues. With 4 bases clipped from V and 6 bases from J, the junction kept 15 bases outside the gene matches. Per the germline V gene, CDR1 is SGHNT and CDR2 is YYREEE (reference sequence). CDR3 loop: CASSRAVRGQEHGYTF. In nucleotides, the CDR3 is TGTGCCAGCAGCCGGGCCGTGAGGGGGCAAGAACATGGCTACACCTTC.

This clonotype has at least ten counts. The chain links TRBV7-8 to TRBJ1-5, with D possibly TRBD1 on 6 matching bases. CDR3 length equals 18 residues. The V and J ends lost 1 base and 2 bases respectively, with 18 bases between them. CDR1 is SGHVS, CDR2 FQNEAQ, per germline. In DNA, the CDR3 is TGTGCCAGCAGCTTAGTCGGCAGGGGAAATGGCGGCAATCAGCCCCAGCATTTT. This codes for CASSLVGRGNGGNQPQHF.

The CDR3 DNA sequence: TGCAGTGCTTCCGGGACAGGGGGCCCCAATAGCAATCAGCCCCAGCATTTT. Translated, it gives CSASGTGGPNSNQPQHF. The chain carries TRBV20-1 and TRBJ1-5; 12 bases agree with TRBD1. CDR1 and CDR2 from the germline V gene are DFQATT and SNEGSKA (reference sequence). The length of the CDR3 is 17 residues. With 5 bases clipped from V and 0 bases from J, the junction kept 8 bases outside the gene matches.

This sequence joins TRBV27 and TRBJ1-2; no reliable D call. This CDR3 is 13 amino acids long. The germline V gene encodes CDR1 MNHEY and CDR2 SMNVEV (reference sequence). V lost 2 bases to trimming and J lost 3 bases, with 7 bases between them. The DNA of the CDR3 is TGTGCCAGCAGTTTAGACGGAGACTATGGCTACACCTTC. Protein sequence: CASSLDGDYGYTF.

The CDR3: CASSPLDWPTDTQYF. In nucleotides, the CDR3 is TGTGCCAGCTCACCTCTGGACTGGCCCACAGATACGCAGTATTTT. The chain is built from TRBV18 and TRBJ2-3; D may be TRBD2 (5 bases). The CDR3 covers 15 residues. The germline CDR1 and CDR2 sequences are KGHSH and LQKENI. V was trimmed by 3 bases and J by 2 bases, leaving 12 bases between them.

The table lists this clonotype with many counts. This chain joins TRBV20-1 and TRBJ2-1; TRBD2 agrees at 12 bases. This CDR3 is 14 amino acids long. V trimming: 5 bases; J trimming: 4 bases; junction bases outside the gene matches: 3. The germline CDR1 and CDR2 sequences are DFQATT and SNEGSKA (reference sequence). The CDR3 reads CSALGLAGYNEQFF. The DNA of the CDR3 is TGCAGTGCTCTAGGACTAGCGGGGTACAATGAGCAGTTCTTC.

The sample holds a few counts of this clonotype. The chain has TRBV28 and TRBJ2-5; a possible D gene is TRBD1 (5 bases). The germline CDR1 and CDR2 sequences are MDHEN and SYDVKM. V lost 2 bases, J lost 5 bases, and 15 bases lay in between. The CDR3 spans 15 residues. The CDR3 reads CASSLRPPGLETQYF. The CDR3 region has the DNA TGTGCCAGCAGTTTACGCCCCCCAGGGCTGGAGACCCAGTACTTC. Complete variable domain (other parts from reference TRBV28 and TRBJ2-5): DVKVTQSSRYLVKRTGEKVFLECVQDMDHENMFWYRQDPGLGLRLIYFSYDVKMKEKGDIPEGYSVSREKKERFSLILESASTNQTSMYLCASSLRPPGLETQYFGPGTRLLVL.

To note about this clonotype: The conserved phenylalanine or tryptophan is not found at the CDR3 terminus, so this likely reflects a read error. The limits of the CDR3 on the DNA are not certain, so only TCRdb's listed CDR3 is given. This chain connects TRBV20-1 to TRBJ1-3; the table's D gene call, TRBD1, was not cross checked with the DNA. The CDR3 is 9 amino acids in total, end residues counted. CDR1 is DFQATT, CDR2 SNEGSKA, per germline (reference sequence). CDR3: CSARAGAGG.

The chain links TRBV6-6 to TRBJ2-5; 7 bases agree with TRBD2. This CDR3 contains 16 residues. The germline V gene has CDR1 MNHNY and CDR2 SVGAGI (reference sequence). J lost 2 bases, V lost 5 bases, and 11 bases had no gene match. The CDR3 bases are TGTGCCAGCAGTCCGGGGGGTTTGACGCCTCAAGAGACCCAGTACTTC. Translation gives CASSPGGLTPQETQYF.

This clonotype has ten or more counts. The rearrangement joins TRBV6-1 to TRBJ1-4; D might be TRBD1 (5 bases). This CDR3 has 14 amino acids. V lost 6 bases and J 0 bases, leaving 8 bases between the germline ends. Germline assignment: CDR1 MNHNS and CDR2 SASEGT. The CDR3 DNA reads TGTGCCAGCAGATCGACAGCAACTAATGAAAAACTGTTTTTT. Translating gives CASRSTATNEKLFF.

This clonotype was counted ten times or more. Compared with germline, one end of the junction differs, possibly owing to a read error. The CDR3 spells CASSLTRQGVSGYPF. The DNA of the CDR3 is TGTGCCAGCAGCTTAACTCGACAGGGGGTTTCAGGCTACCCCTTC. The V gene is TRBV7-9, the J gene TRBJ1-2, with 9 bases matching TRBD1. The CDR3 runs to 15 residues. Germline CDR1 SEHNR, CDR2 FQNEAQ (reference sequence). Supplemented by reference TRBV7-9 and TRBJ1-2, the full variable domain reads DTGVSQNPRHKITKRGQNVTFRCDPISEHNRLYWYRQTLGQGPEFLTYFQNEAQLEKSRLLSDRFSAERPKGSFSTLEIQRTEQGDSAMYLCASSLTRQGVSGYPFGSGTRLTVV.

This clonotype was seen ten or more times. The chain couples TRBV7-2 to TRBJ2-3; tentative D call: TRBD1 (5 bases). CDR3 length equals 15 residues. The germline CDR1 and CDR2 sequences are SGHTA and FQGNSA. V gave up 5 bases and J gave up 4 bases, with 16 bases separating them. CDR3 DNA sequence: TGTGCCAGCAGCATGTTGCTAGGGGAAGCAGATACGCAGTATTTT. Its protein product is CASSMLLGEADTQYF. The full variable domain, rest sourced from reference TRBV7-2 and TRBJ2-3, is GAGVSQSPSNKVTEKGKDVELRCDPISGHTALYWYRQSLGQGLEFLIYFQGNSAPDKSGLPSDRFSAERTGGSVSTLTIQRTQQEDSAVYLCASSMLLGEADTQYFGPGTRLTVL.

This clonotype was picked up many times. The CDR3: CASKQLAGGVGTDTQYF. The CDR3 DNA follows: TGTGCCAGTAAACAACTAGCGGGGGGGGTTGGGACAGATACGCAGTATTTT. This chain links TRBV19 with TRBJ2-3, with 13 bases that match TRBD2. V was pared by 7 bases and J by 3 bases, with 10 bases of the junction left unmatched. CDR1 and CDR2 from the germline V gene are LNHDA and SQIVND (reference sequence). CDR3 length: 17 amino acids.

This clonotype was detected only a few times. This rearrangement joins TRBV3-1 to TRBJ1-5, with D uncertain. Per the germline V gene, CDR1 is LGHDT and CDR2 is YNNKEL (reference sequence). The CDR3 sequence is 14 residues long. V gave up 2 bases and J gave up 4 bases, with 9 bases separating them. CDR3 sequence reads: CASSQLGENQPQHF. The CDR3, as DNA: TGTGCCAGCAGCCAACTTGGCGAGAATCAGCCCCAGCATTTT. The entire variable domain, with the rest obtained from reference TRBV3-1 and TRBJ1-5, is as follows: DTAVSQTPKYLVTQMGNDKSIKCEQNLGHDTMYWYKQDSKKFLKIMFSYNNKELIINETVPNRFSPKSPDKAHLNLHINSLELGDSAVYFCASSQLGENQPQHFGDGTRLSIL.

Ten or more counts support this clonotype. The chain has TRBV5-1 and TRBJ1-5; tentative D call: TRBD1 (6 bases). There are 15 residues in the CDR3. Trimming cost V 4 bases and J 0 bases, with 11 bases left between them. CDR1 SGHRS and CDR2 YFSETQ come from the germline V gene. For the CDR3, the DNA is TGCGCCAGCAGCGCGGGACACGATAGCAATCAGCCCCAGCATTTT. Translation: CASSAGHDSNQPQHF.

This clonotype has just a few counts. The chain has TRBV27 and TRBJ2-7; 8 bases are a match to TRBD1. J gave up 2 bases and V 5 bases, and 5 bases lay outside the gene matches. CDR1 MNHEY and CDR2 SMNVEV come from the germline V gene (reference sequence). CDR3 length: 14 amino acids. This CDR3 reads CASSLRQGTYEQYF. In DNA form, the CDR3 reads TGTGCCAGCAGTCTCCGACAGGGGACCTACGAGCAGTACTTC.

For this clonotype: A read error may account for a junction end that differs from germline. The chain is built from TRBV6-1 and TRBJ2-5; D could derive from TRBD1 or TRBD2 (5 bases each). The CDR3 totals 15 residues. Germline values: CDR1 MNHNS, CDR2 SASEGT. The CDR3, as DNA: TGTGCCAGCAGTCAAGCAAGTAAGGGACGCGAGACCCAGTACTTC. It translates to CASSQASKGRETQYF.

The CDR3 here is CASSYSGRSGGGYTF. CDR3 nucleotides: TGTGCCAGCAGTTACTCCGGCAGGTCCGGAGGTGGCTACACCTTC. The chain recombines TRBV6-6 with TRBJ1-2; no clear D. Germline CDR1 and CDR2: MNHNY and SVGAGI (reference sequence). The length of the CDR3 is 15 residues. Trimming took off 0 bases at V and 7 bases at J, with 15 bases between the two ends.

The rearrangement joins TRBV2 to TRBJ2-3; TRBD2 matches 12 bases. The CDR3 has 20 amino acids. Germline V CDR1 and CDR2: SNHLY, FYNNEI. Trimming at V came to 5 bases and at J to 0 bases, leaving 15 bases not matched to a gene. CDR3 residues: CASSLQTSGGISRSTDTQYF. DNA for the CDR3: TGTGCCAGCAGTCTACAGACTAGCGGGGGAATATCGCGGAGCACAGATACGCAGTATTTT.

This clonotype was observed a few times. The chain employs TRBV3-2 and TRBJ2-1; the table calls TRBD2, which could not be checked here. TRBV3-2 is labeled a pseudogene. The CDR3 spans 17 residues. The CDR3 region is CASSQDRRLAVYNEQFF. CDR3 nucleotides: TGTGCCAGCAGCCAAGATCGGCGACTAGCGGTTTACAATGAGCAGTTCTTC.

This clonotype has just a few counts. A single base separates this from a much larger clone, so it may be a read error. The CDR3 region has the DNA TGTGCCAGCAGCTTAGACTTTGCAACCCAGGAGACCCAGCACTTC. It specifies CASSLDFATQETQHF. The chain uses TRBV7-2 and TRBJ2-5; the D is unclear. CDR1 and CDR2 from the germline V gene are SGHTA and FQGNSA. This CDR3 comprises 15 residues. The full variable domain, with the rest looked up from reference TRBV7-2 and TRBJ2-5, is GAGVSQSPSNKVTEKGKDVELRCDPISGHTALYWYRQSLGQGLEFLIYFQGNSAPDKSGLPSDRFSAERTGGSVSTLTIQRTQQEDSAVYLCASSLDFATQETQHFGPGTRLLVL.

Here the CDR3 reads CSAGLQQRGAGQYF. The CDR3 DNA reads as TGCAGTGCTGGACTTCAGCAGCGCGGGGCCGGGCAGTACTTC. V is TRBV20-1 and J is TRBJ2-7; D is perhaps TRBD2 (6 bases). The V end lost 5 bases, the J end lost 9 bases, and 23 bases lay between the germline ends. This CDR3 region has 14 residues. Germline V gene sequence: CDR1 DFQATT, CDR2 SNEGSKA (reference sequence).

This clonotype was picked up many times. CDR3 amino acids: CASRMRGTGNTIYF. For the CDR3, the DNA is TGTGCCAGCAGGATGCGAGGGACTGGAAACACCATATATTTT. V usage is TRBV12-3 or TRBV12-4 and J usage is TRBJ1-3; unclear D gene. V was clipped by 6 bases and J by 2 bases, with 11 bases between them. The CDR3 has 14 amino acids.

This clonotype has at least ten counts. The chain is built from TRBV14 and TRBJ2-3, with D maybe TRBD2 (6 bases). The CDR3 runs to 16 residues. Trimming cost V 0 bases and J 2 bases, with 12 bases left between them. Germline lookup yields CDR1 SGHDN and CDR2 FVKESK. In DNA, the CDR3 is TGTGCCAGCAGCCAAGAAGCCGGACTACTCACAGATACGCAGTATTTT. This codes for CASSQEAGLLTDTQYF.

About this clonotype: A read error may explain this, as a much larger clone is one base away. The chain combines TRBV6-5 with TRBJ1-5; D remains ambiguous. Germline V CDR1 and CDR2: MNHEY, SVGAGI. The CDR3 covers 13 residues. CDR3 DNA sequence: TGTGCCGGCAGCCGCCAGTGGGATCAGCCCCAGCATTTT. This translates into CAGSRQWDQPQHF.

This clonotype was seen a handful of times. A much larger clone is a single base away; this may be a read error. Since the CDR3 does not end with the conserved phenylalanine or tryptophan, this likely comes from a read error. This chain links TRBV9 with TRBJ2-7; no reliable D call. The CDR3 has 13 amino acids. The V gene's germline CDR1 is SGDLS and CDR2 YYNGEE. V shed 3 bases and J shed 3 bases, with 10 bases lying between them. DNA for the CDR3: TGTGCCAGCAGCGGTAGACTTGGCTACGAGCAGTACTCC. It encodes CASSGRLGYEQYS.

This clonotype was detected many times. The junction differs from germline at one of its ends, possibly a read error. V usage is TRBV7-9 and J usage is TRBJ2-1, with D possibly TRBD1 on 6 matching bases. Germline V gene data show CDR1 as SEHNR and CDR2 as FQNEAQ (reference sequence). The CDR3 runs to 12 residues. CDR3 region: CASSLYWTDTIF. The CDR3, as DNA: TGTGCCAGCAGCTTATACTGGACAGACACGATCTTC.